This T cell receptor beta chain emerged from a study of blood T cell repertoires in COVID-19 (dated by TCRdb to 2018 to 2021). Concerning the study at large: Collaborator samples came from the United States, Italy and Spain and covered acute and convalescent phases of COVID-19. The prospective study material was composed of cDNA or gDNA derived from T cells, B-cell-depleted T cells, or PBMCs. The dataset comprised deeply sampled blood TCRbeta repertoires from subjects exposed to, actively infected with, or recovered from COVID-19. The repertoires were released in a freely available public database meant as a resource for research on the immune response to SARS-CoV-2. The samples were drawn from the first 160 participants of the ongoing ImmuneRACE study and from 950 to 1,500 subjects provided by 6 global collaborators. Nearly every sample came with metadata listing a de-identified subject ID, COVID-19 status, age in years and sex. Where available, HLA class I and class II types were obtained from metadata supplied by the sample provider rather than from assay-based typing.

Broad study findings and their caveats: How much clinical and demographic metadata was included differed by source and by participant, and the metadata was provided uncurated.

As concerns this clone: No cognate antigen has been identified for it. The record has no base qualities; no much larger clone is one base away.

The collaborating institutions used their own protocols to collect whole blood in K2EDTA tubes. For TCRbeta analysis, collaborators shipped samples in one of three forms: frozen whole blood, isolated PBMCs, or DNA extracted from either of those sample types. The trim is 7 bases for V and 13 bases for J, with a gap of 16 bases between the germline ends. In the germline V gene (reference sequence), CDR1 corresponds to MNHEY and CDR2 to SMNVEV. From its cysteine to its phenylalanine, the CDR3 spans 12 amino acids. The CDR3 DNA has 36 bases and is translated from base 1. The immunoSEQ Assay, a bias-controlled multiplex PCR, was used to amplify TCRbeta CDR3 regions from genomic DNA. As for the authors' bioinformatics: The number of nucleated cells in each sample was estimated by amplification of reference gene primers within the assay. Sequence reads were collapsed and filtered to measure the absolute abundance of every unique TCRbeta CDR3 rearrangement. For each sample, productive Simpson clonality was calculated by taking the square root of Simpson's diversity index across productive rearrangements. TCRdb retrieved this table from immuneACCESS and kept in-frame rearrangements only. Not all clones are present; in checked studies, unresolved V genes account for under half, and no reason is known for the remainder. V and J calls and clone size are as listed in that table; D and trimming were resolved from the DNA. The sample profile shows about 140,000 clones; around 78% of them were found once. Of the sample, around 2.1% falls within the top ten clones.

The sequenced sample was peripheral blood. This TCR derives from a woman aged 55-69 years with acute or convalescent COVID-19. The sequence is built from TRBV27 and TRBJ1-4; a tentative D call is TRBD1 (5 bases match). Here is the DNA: TGTGCCAGCAAATCCCTCCAGGGTAGACTGTTTTTT. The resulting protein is CASKSLQGRLFF. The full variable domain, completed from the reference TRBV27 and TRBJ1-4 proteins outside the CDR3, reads EAQVTQNPRYLITVTGKKLTVTCSQNMNHEYMSWYRQDPGLGLRQIYYSMNVEVTDKGDVPEGYKVSRKEKRNFPLILESPSPNQTSLYFCASKSLQGRLFFGSGTQLSVL.